The TCR beta chain described here comes from a study of response to subunit inactivated influenza vaccine. TCRdb processed the RT-PCR reads anew with MiXCR; each CDR3 protein has one entry. Here the sample spans about 780,000 distinct CDR3 sequences, 18% being singletons. Concerning this clonotype: Its antigen is still unknown.

Overall study results and limits: Only a handful of new T cells, the authors suggested, are recruited with each seasonal influenza vaccination.

This CDR3 has 16 amino acids. After removal of 4 bases from V and 10 bases from J, the junction contained 12 bases not matched to a gene. This rearrangement joins TRBV12-3 or TRBV12-4 to TRBJ2-3; 12 bases are shared with TRBD2. The origin of this receptor is a man aged 45-65 years who received an inactivated influenza vaccine. Here the sequenced sample was PBMCs from blood, taken roughly 5 days after vaccination. This CDR3 reads CASSSAGTSGFQSQYF. CDR3 DNA sequence: TGTGCCAGCAGTTCTGCAGGGACTAGCGGGTTCCAATCGCAGTATTTT.